These T cell receptor beta chains were read from a single sample in a study of response to subunit inactivated influenza vaccine. Via MiXCR, TCRdb re-called the RT-PCR reads, giving one row per CDR3 protein. Of hundreds of thousands of distinct CDR3 sequences listed, roughly 9.7% are singletons. The sample here was PBMCs from blood, taken more than 35 days after vaccination. The source of these receptors is a man in his forties or fifties who received an inactivated influenza vaccine. Both conserved end residues are part of each CDR3. Fields, in order: V gene, clone size, D gene, J gene, CDR3 protein, CDR3 DNA. A D gene is named only where the DNA matches it firmly. Some rows mark clone size as missing; the rest say once, few, many or name a class of expanded clone.

TRBV25-1	few	.	TRBJ2-1	CASSEESEQFF	TGTGCCAGCAGTGAAGAGAGTGAGCAGTTCTTC
TRBV28	many	.	TRBJ2-7	CASSLVYSYEQYF	TGTGCCAGCAGTTTAGTTTACTCCTACGAGCAGTACTTC
TRBV12-3/TRBV12-4	few	.	TRBJ2-3	CASSPNSVHITDTQYF	TGTGCCAGCAGTCCCAATTCTGTCCACATCACAGATACGCAGTATTTT
TRBV10-3	many	.	TRBJ2-5	CAISENREETQYF	TGTGCCATCAGTGAGAACAGGGAAGAGACCCAGTACTTC
TRBV5-1	few	.	TRBJ1-2	CASSLAVGGTSYTF	TGCGCCAGCAGCTTGGCAGTAGGGGGTACGAGCTACACCTTC
TRBV6-1	.	TRBD2	TRBJ2-7	CASSPPGGHEQYF	TGTGCCAGCAGTCCCCCGGGGGGTCACGAGCAGTACTTC
TRBV6-1	.	.	TRBJ1-1	CATSSGLGRGTEAFF	TGTGCCACCTCGAGCGGGCTGGGACGTGGGACTGAAGCTTTCTTT
TRBV7-2	.	.	TRBJ2-1	CASSHGPVSSYNEQFF	TGTGCCAGCAGCCACGGTCCGGTTAGCTCCTACAATGAGCAGTTCTTC
TRBV24-1	few	TRBD1	TRBJ2-5	CATSDKQGGTQYF	TGTGCCACCAGTGATAAACAGGGGGGGACCCAGTACTTC
TRBV5-1	.	.	TRBJ2-7	CASSSQTGPYEQYF	TGCGCCAGCAGCTCCCAAACAGGGCCCTACGAGCAGTACTTC
TRBV5-1	.	.	TRBJ2-3	CASSNGKDTQYF	TGCGCCAGCAGTAACGGAAAAGATACGCAGTATTTT
TRBV10-3	.	.	TRBJ1-5	CAIAGRNSNQPQHF	TGTGCCATTGCAGGGCGGAATAGCAATCAGCCCCAGCATTTT
TRBV12-3/TRBV12-4	.	TRBD2	TRBJ2-1	CASSLLIAGYNEQFF	TGTGCCAGCAGTTTATTAATAGCGGGGTACAATGAGCAGTTCTTC
TRBV5-1	few	TRBD2	TRBJ2-1	CASSSDLGQGLAGYNEQFF	TGCGCCAGCAGCTCCGATCTTGGACAGGGACTAGCGGGATACAATGAGCAGTTCTTC
TRBV6-1	few	.	TRBJ2-7	CASSDSFGGNYEQYF	TGTGCCAGCTCCGACTCATTCGGCGGGAACTACGAGCAGTACTTC
TRBV20-1	.	.	TRBJ2-2	CSAKTGPNTGELFF	TGCAGTGCTAAGACCGGGCCCAACACCGGGGAGCTGTTTTTT
TRBV12-3/TRBV12-4	many	TRBD1	TRBJ2-7	CASRRQGASYEQYF	TGTGCCAGCAGGAGACAGGGGGCGTCCTACGAGCAGTACTTC
TRBV20-1	many	.	TRBJ2-7	CSARSVGDGSYEQYF	TGCAGTGCTAGATCCGTTGGGGACGGCTCCTACGAGCAGTACTTC
TRBV7-8	.	.	TRBJ2-1	CASSLGAVTAHEQFF	TGTGCCAGCAGCTTAGGCGCGGTTACAGCCCATGAGCAGTTCTTC
TRBV6-6	.	TRBD2	TRBJ2-1	CASRRLAGNEQFF	TGTGCCAGCAGGAGACTAGCGGGGAATGAGCAGTTCTTC
TRBV19	.	.	TRBJ2-2	CASKEQGDTGELFF	TGTGCCAGTAAGGAGCAGGGCGACACCGGGGAGCTGTTTTTT
TRBV4-1	many	TRBD1	TRBJ2-5	CASRDRGGETQYF	TGCGCCAGCCGCGACAGGGGCGGGGAGACCCAGTACTTC
TRBV12-3/TRBV12-4	many	.	TRBJ2-5	CASSFAGQETQYF	TGTGCCAGCAGTTTTGCAGGTCAAGAGACCCAGTACTTC
TRBV7-2	.	TRBD2	TRBJ2-1	CASLKTSGIYNEQFF	TGTGCCAGCCTTAAGACTAGCGGGATATACAATGAGCAGTTCTTC
TRBV2	.	.	TRBJ2-2	CASKRESPTGELFF	TGTGCCAGCAAAAGAGAAAGCCCCACCGGGGAGCTGTTTTTT
TRBV7-9	.	TRBD1	TRBJ2-3	CASSLQGQGTDTQYF	TGTGCCAGCAGCTTACAAGGACAGGGCACAGATACGCAGTATTTT
TRBV7-8	few	.	TRBJ2-7	CASSLARVLSIRYEQYF	TGTGCCAGCAGCTTAGCAAGGGTCCTGTCCATCCGCTACGAGCAGTACTTC
TRBV7-2	few	.	TRBJ2-7	CASSLRSGEQYF	TGTGCCAGCAGCTTACGGTCGGGCGAGCAGTACTTC
TRBV15	many	.	TRBJ1-2	CATSRDRGYGYTF	TGTGCCACCAGCAGAGATCGTGGCTATGGCTACACCTTC
TRBV6-5	.	.	TRBJ2-2	CASSYNRGGTGELFF	TGTGCCAGCAGTTACAACAGGGGAGGTACCGGGGAGCTGTTTTTT
TRBV5-5	.	.	TRBJ1-6	CASARSSYNSPLHF	TGTGCCAGCGCGAGGAGCTCCTATAATTCACCCCTCCACTTT
TRBV5-1	few	TRBD1	TRBJ2-7	CASSQSLTGVNEQYF	TGCGCCAGCAGCCAAAGCCTGACAGGGGTAAACGAGCAGTACTTC
TRBV20-1	many	.	TRBJ2-7	CSAVGGEYEQYF	TGCAGTGCAGTGGGGGGAGAATACGAGCAGTACTTC
TRBV3-1	many	TRBD1	TRBJ1-6	CASGAGGRNSPLHF	TGTGCCAGCGGAGCAGGGGGACGGAATTCACCCCTCCACTTT
TRBV5-1	many	TRBD1	TRBJ2-7	CASSLVGRTGAYEQYF	TGCGCCAGCAGCTTGGTTGGAAGGACAGGGGCCTACGAGCAGTACTTC
TRBV15	.	.	TRBJ1-2	CATSRDGGYGYTF	TGTGCCACCAGCAGAGATGGGGGATATGGCTACACCTTC
TRBV6-5	.	TRBD1	TRBJ1-4	CASRYRGLNEKLFF	TGTGCCAGCAGATACAGGGGCCTTAATGAAAAACTGTTTTTT
TRBV20-1	many	TRBD2	TRBJ2-1	CSAQTSGGYNEQFF	TGCAGTGCCCAGACTAGCGGGGGCTACAATGAGCAGTTCTTC
TRBV29-1	.	.	TRBJ2-7	CSVEDRAYEQYF	TGCAGCGTCGAGGACAGAGCCTACGAGCAGTACTTC
TRBV20-1	few	.	TRBJ2-7	CSARRSLAESEQYF	TGCAGTGCTAGGCGCTCCCTAGCCGAAAGCGAGCAGTACTTC
TRBV9	few	.	TRBJ1-2	CASSVGLAGAYGYTF	TGTGCCAGCAGCGTAGGTCTGGCAGGGGCCTATGGCTACACCTTC
TRBV12-3/TRBV12-4	few	.	TRBJ2-1	CASSPRDSTYNEQFF	TGTGCCAGCAGCCCCCGGGACTCTACTTACAATGAGCAGTTCTTC
TRBV19	.	TRBD1	TRBJ2-7	CASSIRQGAYEQYF	TGTGCCAGTAGTATAAGACAGGGAGCCTACGAGCAGTACTTC
TRBV9	.	TRBD1	TRBJ1-1	CASGTGGNTEAFF	TGTGCCAGCGGAACAGGGGGCAACACTGAAGCTTTCTTT
TRBV5-6	many	TRBD1	TRBJ1-6	CASSPIDRADSPLHF	TGTGCCAGCAGCCCTATAGACAGGGCCGATTCACCCCTCCACTTT